Listed below are T cell receptor beta chains from one sample, sequenced in a study of blood T cells in healthy people across ages. TCRdb ran MiXCR on the 5' RACE reads and lists one entry per CDR3 protein. This table has 710,000 or so distinct CDR3 sequences, 22% appearing once. Sequenced material: blood. These receptors were collected from a man aged 70 or older in good health. Both conserved end residues are part of each CDR3. The order of the fields is D gene, clone size, V gene, J gene, CDR3 DNA, CDR3 protein. The D gene is left open where the match is weak. Clone size, where shown, is once, few, many, or a class for clones that have expanded.

d_gene: TRBD1
abundance: few
v_gene: TRBV6-2/TRBV6-3
j_gene: TRBJ2-1
CDR3nt: TGTGCCAGCAGTTACGGACAGGGGGAATTTCGGAATGAGCAGTTCTTC
CDR3aa: CASSYGQGEFRNEQFF

d_gene: -
abundance: few
v_gene: TRBV19
j_gene: TRBJ1-5
CDR3nt: TGTGCCACCCAGCATGAGGGCCGGCAGCCCCAGCATTTT
CDR3aa: CATQHEGRQPQHF

d_gene: TRBD2
abundance: few
v_gene: TRBV7-6
j_gene: TRBJ2-1
CDR3nt: TGTGCCAGCAGCTTTGGCGGGGGGGCAGATGAGCAGTTCTTC
CDR3aa: CASSFGGGADEQFF

d_gene: -
abundance: many
v_gene: TRBV28
j_gene: TRBJ1-2
CDR3nt: TGTGCCAGCAGGCTATCCGGGACGGCCGCTCATGGCTACACCTTC
CDR3aa: CASRLSGTAAHGYTF

d_gene: TRBD2
abundance: -
v_gene: TRBV29-1
j_gene: TRBJ2-5
CDR3nt: TGCAGCGTTCGGAGCGGGAGGTCCCAAGAGACCCAGTACTTC
CDR3aa: CSVRSGRSQETQYF

d_gene: -
abundance: -
v_gene: TRBV6-6
j_gene: TRBJ2-1
CDR3nt: TGTGCCAGCAGTTACGGGGGGGCGGAAAACAATGAGCAGTTCTTC
CDR3aa: CASSYGGAENNEQFF

d_gene: -
abundance: few
v_gene: TRBV6-6
j_gene: TRBJ2-5
CDR3nt: TGTGCCAGCAGTTGGATCGGAGGGGAGACCCAGTACTTC
CDR3aa: CASSWIGGETQYF

d_gene: -
abundance: few
v_gene: TRBV7-2
j_gene: TRBJ2-5
CDR3nt: TGTGCCAGCAGCTTTCGGCCTTTGCAAGAGACCCAGTACTTC
CDR3aa: CASSFRPLQETQYF

d_gene: -
abundance: few
v_gene: TRBV6-2/TRBV6-3
j_gene: TRBJ2-7
CDR3nt: TGTGCCAGCAGGTACGAGGCAGGAGCCTACGAGCAGTACTTC
CDR3aa: CASRYEAGAYEQYF

d_gene: TRBD1
abundance: -
v_gene: TRBV3-1
j_gene: TRBJ2-3
CDR3nt: TGTGCCAGCAGCCAAACAGGGGGCGGCACAGATACGCAGTATTTT
CDR3aa: CASSQTGGGTDTQYF

d_gene: -
abundance: few
v_gene: TRBV4-2
j_gene: TRBJ1-2
CDR3nt: TGTGCCAGCAGCCAAGACAGGACAGTTGACCTATCCAGCGGCTACACCTTC
CDR3aa: CASSQDRTVDLSSGYTF

d_gene: -
abundance: few
v_gene: TRBV29-1
j_gene: TRBJ1-1
CDR3nt: TGCAGCGTTGCCTGGGTGGGGGGACTCACTGAAGCTTTCTTT
CDR3aa: CSVAWVGGLTEAFF

d_gene: -
abundance: few
v_gene: TRBV2
j_gene: TRBJ2-4
CDR3nt: TGTGCCAGCAAGGGCAACCTCAAAAACATTCAGTACTTC
CDR3aa: CASKGNLKNIQYF

d_gene: -
abundance: -
v_gene: TRBV18
j_gene: TRBJ1-4
CDR3nt: TGTGCCAGCTCCCCGGGACACTCGGGTGAAAAACTGTTTTTT
CDR3aa: CASSPGHSGEKLFF

d_gene: -
abundance: few
v_gene: TRBV20-1
j_gene: TRBJ1-2
CDR3nt: TGCAGTGCTAGAGAACACGCAGGGATCTATGGCTACACCTTC
CDR3aa: CSAREHAGIYGYTF

d_gene: -
abundance: few
v_gene: TRBV19
j_gene: TRBJ1-5
CDR3nt: TGTGCCAGCAGAGCCGGGGGCTCGGGCAATCAGCCCCAGCATTTT
CDR3aa: CASRAGGSGNQPQHF

d_gene: -
abundance: -
v_gene: TRBV15
j_gene: TRBJ2-1
CDR3nt: TGTGCCACCAGCAGACTACATGAGCAGTTCTTC
CDR3aa: CATSRLHEQFF

d_gene: TRBD2
abundance: -
v_gene: TRBV11-2
j_gene: TRBJ2-1
CDR3nt: TGTGCCAGCAGCTCGGGACTAGCGACCTACAATGAGCAGTTCTTC
CDR3aa: CASSSGLATYNEQFF

d_gene: TRBD2
abundance: few
v_gene: TRBV19
j_gene: TRBJ2-1
CDR3nt: TGTGCCAGTAGTATCCGGACTAGCGCCGTATACAATGAGCAGTTCTTC
CDR3aa: CASSIRTSAVYNEQFF

d_gene: -
abundance: few
v_gene: TRBV4-3
j_gene: TRBJ2-2
CDR3nt: TGCGCCAGCAGCCAAGTAGGGGATCCCGGGGAGCTGTTTTTT
CDR3aa: CASSQVGDPGELFF

d_gene: -
abundance: few
v_gene: TRBV5-1
j_gene: TRBJ2-7
CDR3nt: TGCGCCAGCAGCTTGAACCGGGACGAGCAGTACTTC
CDR3aa: CASSLNRDEQYF

d_gene: -
abundance: -
v_gene: TRBV2
j_gene: TRBJ1-5
CDR3nt: TGTGCCAGCAGATCACAGGACACCCCAAATCAGCCCCAGCATTTT
CDR3aa: CASRSQDTPNQPQHF

d_gene: -
abundance: -
v_gene: TRBV15
j_gene: TRBJ2-4
CDR3nt: TGTGCCACCAGCAGAGATCCTGCTCTTGGACCACAAAACATTCAGTACTTC
CDR3aa: CATSRDPALGPQNIQYF

d_gene: -
abundance: once
v_gene: TRBV6-6
j_gene: TRBJ1-2
CDR3nt: TGTGCCAGCAGTTACCACACGACCGCTAACTATGGCTACACCTTC
CDR3aa: CASSYHTTANYGYTF

d_gene: -
abundance: -
v_gene: TRBV29-1
j_gene: TRBJ1-5
CDR3nt: TGCAGCGTTGGCAGGGGCGGCAATCAGCCCCAGCATTTT
CDR3aa: CSVGRGGNQPQHF

d_gene: -
abundance: -
v_gene: TRBV10-3
j_gene: TRBJ2-3
CDR3nt: TGTGCCATCAGTGAGCCTACTGAGGCTTACACAGATACGCAGTATTTT
CDR3aa: CAISEPTEAYTDTQYF

d_gene: -
abundance: few
v_gene: TRBV5-1
j_gene: TRBJ2-1
CDR3nt: TGCGCCAGCAGCTTGGCGATGGCCGTTTCGGACTACAATGAGCAGTTCTTC
CDR3aa: CASSLAMAVSDYNEQFF

d_gene: -
abundance: -
v_gene: TRBV6-5
j_gene: TRBJ2-5
CDR3nt: TGTGCCAGCAGTTACTCGATCGGTTTGAAGGAGGAAGAGACCCAGTACTTC
CDR3aa: CASSYSIGLKEEETQYF

d_gene: -
abundance: few
v_gene: TRBV28
j_gene: TRBJ2-3
CDR3nt: TGTGCCAGCGGTCATAGCCCAGCGGATACGCAGTATTTT
CDR3aa: CASGHSPADTQYF

d_gene: TRBD1
abundance: -
v_gene: TRBV6-1
j_gene: TRBJ1-1
CDR3nt: TGTGCCAGCAGCGTGACAGGGAGGCAGACTGAAGCTTTCTTT
CDR3aa: CASSVTGRQTEAFF

d_gene: -
abundance: few
v_gene: TRBV10-3
j_gene: TRBJ2-5
CDR3nt: TGTGCCATCAGTCGGGGGGAGACCCAGTACTTC
CDR3aa: CAISRGETQYF

d_gene: -
abundance: -
v_gene: TRBV12-5
j_gene: TRBJ1-1
CDR3nt: TGTGCTAGTGGTTTGGTACTTGGGAGGGGACACTTGAACACTGAAGCTTTCTTT
CDR3aa: CASGLVLGRGHLNTEAFF

d_gene: TRBD1
abundance: -
v_gene: TRBV6-5
j_gene: TRBJ1-5
CDR3nt: TGTGCCAGCAGTAACAGGGGTAGTCAGCCCCAGCATTTT
CDR3aa: CASSNRGSQPQHF

d_gene: -
abundance: -
v_gene: TRBV24-1
j_gene: TRBJ2-3
CDR3nt: TGTGCCACCAAAGAGAACAGGGGCACAGATACGCAGTATTTT
CDR3aa: CATKENRGTDTQYF

d_gene: -
abundance: -
v_gene: TRBV7-9
j_gene: TRBJ1-1
CDR3nt: TGTGCCAGCAGTTATGAGACAGGGAACACTGAAGCTTTCTTT
CDR3aa: CASSYETGNTEAFF

d_gene: TRBD2
abundance: -
v_gene: TRBV6-1
j_gene: TRBJ2-3
CDR3nt: TGTGCCAGCAGTGAAGTTGGCGGGGGGGGCACAGATACGCAGTATTTT
CDR3aa: CASSEVGGGGTDTQYF

d_gene: TRBD1
abundance: few
v_gene: TRBV11-2
j_gene: TRBJ2-5
CDR3nt: TGTGCCAGCAGCTTAGTCAGGGGGCTAAAGACCCAGTACTTC
CDR3aa: CASSLVRGLKTQYF

d_gene: TRBD1
abundance: few
v_gene: TRBV4-1
j_gene: TRBJ1-4
CDR3nt: TGCGCCAGCAGCCAAGGACAGGGTAGCCCTCAAGGTGAAAAACTGTTTTTT
CDR3aa: CASSQGQGSPQGEKLFF

d_gene: -
abundance: -
v_gene: TRBV7-9
j_gene: TRBJ1-2
CDR3nt: TGTGCCAGCAGCTTAGACGGTTGGACTCTCGGCTACACCTTC
CDR3aa: CASSLDGWTLGYTF

d_gene: -
abundance: few
v_gene: TRBV5-1
j_gene: TRBJ1-1
CDR3nt: TGCGCCAGCAGCTCGACAGTTGGGAACACTGAAGCTTTCTTT
CDR3aa: CASSSTVGNTEAFF

d_gene: TRBD1
abundance: few
v_gene: TRBV6-5
j_gene: TRBJ2-6
CDR3nt: TGTGCCAGCAGTTCAAGGGGACAGGGGGCCAACGTCCTGACTTTC
CDR3aa: CASSSRGQGANVLTF

d_gene: -
abundance: -
v_gene: TRBV29-1
j_gene: TRBJ2-5
CDR3nt: TGCACCATCACAGGGGACTATAGAGAGACCCAGTACTTC
CDR3aa: CTITGDYRETQYF

d_gene: TRBD1
abundance: -
v_gene: TRBV3-1
j_gene: TRBJ1-2
CDR3nt: TGTGCCAGCAGCCGAACAGGGGGAATCTATGGCTACACCTTC
CDR3aa: CASSRTGGIYGYTF

d_gene: -
abundance: few
v_gene: TRBV5-1
j_gene: TRBJ1-1
CDR3nt: TGCGCCAGCAGCTTGGGCAGGGGAGAAGCTTTCTTT
CDR3aa: CASSLGRGEAFF

d_gene: TRBD1
abundance: -
v_gene: TRBV5-1
j_gene: TRBJ1-5
CDR3nt: TGCGCCAGCAGCTTGGAGGTATCATCACAGGGGAGCAATCAGCCCCAGCATTTT
CDR3aa: CASSLEVSSQGSNQPQHF

d_gene: TRBD1
abundance: few
v_gene: TRBV20-1
j_gene: TRBJ2-4
CDR3nt: TGCAGTGCTTTAACAGGGGGCCGGAACAAAGCCAAAAACATTCAGTACTTC
CDR3aa: CSALTGGRNKAKNIQYF

d_gene: TRBD1
abundance: -
v_gene: TRBV4-1
j_gene: TRBJ2-7
CDR3nt: TGCGCCAGCAGCTCCGGGACAGGGAGGTACGAGCAGTACTTC
CDR3aa: CASSSGTGRYEQYF

d_gene: -
abundance: -
v_gene: TRBV12-3/TRBV12-4
j_gene: TRBJ1-1
CDR3nt: TGTGCCAGCAGGATACAGCGACGAGGGGGCACTGAAGCTTTCTTT
CDR3aa: CASRIQRRGGTEAFF

d_gene: -
abundance: few
v_gene: TRBV10-3
j_gene: TRBJ1-1
CDR3nt: TGTGCCATCAGTGAGTTGGATGGTGAGGGGGCTGAAGCTTTCTTT
CDR3aa: CAISELDGEGAEAFF

d_gene: TRBD2
abundance: few
v_gene: TRBV27
j_gene: TRBJ2-1
CDR3nt: TGTGCCAGCAGTAGAGGGACTACCGTGATTGGATACAATGAGCAGTTCTTC
CDR3aa: CASSRGTTVIGYNEQFF

d_gene: -
abundance: -
v_gene: TRBV24-1
j_gene: TRBJ2-7
CDR3nt: TGTGCCACCAGCCCAGGAGGTGGGATGAGGTCCTACGAGCAGTACTTC
CDR3aa: CATSPGGGMRSYEQYF

d_gene: TRBD2
abundance: -
v_gene: TRBV10-3
j_gene: TRBJ2-1
CDR3nt: TGTGCCATCAGTGAACTAGCGAGAAACAATGAGCAGTTCTTC
CDR3aa: CAISELARNNEQFF

d_gene: -
abundance: -
v_gene: TRBV14
j_gene: TRBJ1-1
CDR3nt: TGTGCCAGCAGCCAAGCGGTGAGGGGCGTTTCCGCTTTCTTT
CDR3aa: CASSQAVRGVSAFF

d_gene: -
abundance: -
v_gene: TRBV5-1
j_gene: TRBJ1-2
CDR3nt: TGCGCCAGCAGCCCCGAGGGGACCTTTATTTATGGCTACACCTTC
CDR3aa: CASSPEGTFIYGYTF

d_gene: TRBD2
abundance: few
v_gene: TRBV12-3/TRBV12-4
j_gene: TRBJ2-3
CDR3nt: TGTGCCAGCAGCTCAAAGGGACTAGGGGGGTACACAGATACGCAGTATTTT
CDR3aa: CASSSKGLGGYTDTQYF

d_gene: TRBD1
abundance: -
v_gene: TRBV5-1
j_gene: TRBJ2-7
CDR3nt: TGCGCCAGCAGCCCCCATAGGGACAGGGTTGAGCAGTACTTC
CDR3aa: CASSPHRDRVEQYF